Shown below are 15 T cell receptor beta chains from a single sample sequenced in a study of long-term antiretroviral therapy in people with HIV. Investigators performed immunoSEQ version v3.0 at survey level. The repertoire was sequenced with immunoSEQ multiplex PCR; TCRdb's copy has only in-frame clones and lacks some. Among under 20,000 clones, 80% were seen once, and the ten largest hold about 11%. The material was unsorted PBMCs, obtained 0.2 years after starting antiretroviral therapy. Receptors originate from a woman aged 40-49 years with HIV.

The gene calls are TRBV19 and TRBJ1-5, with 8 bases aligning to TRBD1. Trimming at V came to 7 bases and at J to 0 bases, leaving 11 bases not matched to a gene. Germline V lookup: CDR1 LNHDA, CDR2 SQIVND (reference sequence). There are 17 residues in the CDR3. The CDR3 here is CASTWTGSQYSNQPQHF. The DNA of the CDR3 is TGTGCCAGTACCTGGACAGGGTCCCAATATAGCAATCAGCCCCAGCATTTT.

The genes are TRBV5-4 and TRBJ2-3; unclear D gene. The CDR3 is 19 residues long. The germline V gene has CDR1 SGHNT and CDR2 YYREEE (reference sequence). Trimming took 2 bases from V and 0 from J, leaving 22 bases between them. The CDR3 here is CASSFIVTLHRMSTDTQYF. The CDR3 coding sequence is TGTGCCAGCAGCTTTATCGTCACCCTCCATCGGATGAGCACAGATACGCAGTATTTT.

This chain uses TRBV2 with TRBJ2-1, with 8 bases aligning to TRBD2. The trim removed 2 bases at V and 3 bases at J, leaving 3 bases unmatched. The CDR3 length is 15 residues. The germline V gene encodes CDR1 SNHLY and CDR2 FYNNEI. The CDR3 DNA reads TGTGCCAGCAGTGAAACTAGCGGACACTACAATGAGCAGTTCTTC. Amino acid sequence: CASSETSGHYNEQFF.

DNA for the CDR3: TGCGCCAGCAGCCAAGGACAGGCGAGCTCCTACGAGCAGTACTTC. Translating it yields CASSQGQASSYEQYF. This rearrangement joins TRBV4-1 to TRBJ2-7, with D perhaps matching TRBD1 (6 bases). Germline V gene sequence: CDR1 MGHRA, CDR2 YSYEKL. The CDR3 spans 15 residues. The V end lost 1 base, the J end lost 0 bases, and 10 bases lay between the germline ends.

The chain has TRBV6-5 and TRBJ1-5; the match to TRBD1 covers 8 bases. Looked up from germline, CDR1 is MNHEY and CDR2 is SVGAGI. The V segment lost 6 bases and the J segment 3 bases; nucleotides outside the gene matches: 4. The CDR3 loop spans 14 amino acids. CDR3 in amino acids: CASSPGQVNQPQHF. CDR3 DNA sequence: TGTGCCAGCAGCCCGGGACAGGTCAATCAGCCCCAGCATTTT.

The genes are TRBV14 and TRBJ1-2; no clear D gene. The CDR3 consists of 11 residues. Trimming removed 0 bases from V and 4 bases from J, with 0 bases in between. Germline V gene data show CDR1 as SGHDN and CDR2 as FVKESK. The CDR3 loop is CASSQDYGYTF. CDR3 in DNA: TGTGCCAGCAGCCAAGACTATGGCTACACCTTC.

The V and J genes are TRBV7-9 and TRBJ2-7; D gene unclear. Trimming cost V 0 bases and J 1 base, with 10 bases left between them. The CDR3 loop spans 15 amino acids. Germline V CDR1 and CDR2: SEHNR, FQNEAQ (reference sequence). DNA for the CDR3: TGTGCCAGCAGCTTAGCGACCTCGGTATCCTACGAGCAGTACTTC. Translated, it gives CASSLATSVSYEQYF.

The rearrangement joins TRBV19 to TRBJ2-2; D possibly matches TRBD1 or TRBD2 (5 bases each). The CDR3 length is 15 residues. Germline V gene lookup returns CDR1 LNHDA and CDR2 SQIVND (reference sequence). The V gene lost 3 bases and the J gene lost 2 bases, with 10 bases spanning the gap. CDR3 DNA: TGTGCCAGTAGTATGGGACGGCTCAACACCGGGGAGCTGTTTTTT. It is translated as CASSMGRLNTGELFF.

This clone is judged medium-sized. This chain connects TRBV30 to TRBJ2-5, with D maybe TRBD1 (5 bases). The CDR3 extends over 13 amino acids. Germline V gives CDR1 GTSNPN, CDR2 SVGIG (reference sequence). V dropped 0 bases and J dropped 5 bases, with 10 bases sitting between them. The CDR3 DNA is TGTGCCTGGAGTGTACTGAAGGGGGAGACCCAGTACTTC. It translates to CAWSVLKGETQYF.

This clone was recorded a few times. The chain's CDR3 is CALQGSNYGYTF. In nucleotides, the CDR3 is TGTGCCCTACAGGGCTCTAACTATGGCTACACCTTC. J is TRBJ1-2 and V is TRBV6-1; a possible D gene is TRBD1 (6 bases). Trimming shortened V by 11 bases and J by 0 bases, and 10 bases separated the two germline ends. The germline gives CDR1 MNHNS, CDR2 SASEGT. This CDR3 is 12 amino acids long.

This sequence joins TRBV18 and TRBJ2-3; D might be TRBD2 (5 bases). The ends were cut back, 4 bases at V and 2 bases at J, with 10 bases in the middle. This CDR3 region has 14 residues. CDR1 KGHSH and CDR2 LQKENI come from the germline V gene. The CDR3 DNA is TGTGCCAGCTCACTAGAGAGGGCCACAGATACGCAGTATTTT. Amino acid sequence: CASSLERATDTQYF.

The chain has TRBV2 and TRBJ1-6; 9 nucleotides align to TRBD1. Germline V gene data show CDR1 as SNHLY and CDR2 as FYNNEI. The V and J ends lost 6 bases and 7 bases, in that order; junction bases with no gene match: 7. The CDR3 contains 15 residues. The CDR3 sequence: CASSEQGAGNSPLHF. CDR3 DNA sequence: TGTGCCAGCAGCGAACAGGGGGCAGGCAATTCACCCCTCCACTTT.

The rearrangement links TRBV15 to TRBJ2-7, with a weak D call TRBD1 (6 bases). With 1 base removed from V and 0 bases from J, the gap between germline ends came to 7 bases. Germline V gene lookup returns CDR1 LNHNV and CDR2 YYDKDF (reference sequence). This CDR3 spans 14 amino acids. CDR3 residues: CATSRGDNSYEQYF. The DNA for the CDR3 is TGTGCCACCAGCAGAGGGGACAACTCCTACGAGCAGTACTTC.

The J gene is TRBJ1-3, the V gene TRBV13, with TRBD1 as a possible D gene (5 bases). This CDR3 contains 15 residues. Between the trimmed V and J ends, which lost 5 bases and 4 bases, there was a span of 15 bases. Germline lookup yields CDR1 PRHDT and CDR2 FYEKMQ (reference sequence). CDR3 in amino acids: CASSPWGGAGNTIYF. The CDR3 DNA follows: TGTGCCAGCAGCCCCTGGGGAGGGGCCGGAAACACCATATATTTT.

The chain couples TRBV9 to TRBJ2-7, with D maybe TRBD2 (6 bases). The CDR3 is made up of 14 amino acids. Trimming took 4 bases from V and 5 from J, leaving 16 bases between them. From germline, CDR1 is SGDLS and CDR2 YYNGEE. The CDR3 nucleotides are TGTGCCAGCAGCTTATCGGGAGTTCGAGACGAGCAGTACTTC. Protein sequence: CASSLSGVRDEQYF.